These 32 T cell receptor beta chains were sequenced from one sample in a study of blood T cell repertoires in COVID-19. Produced via immunoSEQ multiplex PCR; TCRdb's table is partial and in-frame only. This table has tens of thousands of clones, around 81% appearing once. The sequencing sample was made of peripheral blood. These receptors were collected from a human donor in a cohort sampled during active COVID-19.

V usage is TRBV5-1 and J usage is TRBJ2-4; 13 nucleotides line up with TRBD2. Germline CDR1 SGHRS, CDR2 YFSETQ. The V segment lost 6 bases and the J segment 0 bases; nucleotides outside the gene matches: 15. The CDR3 loop spans 20 amino acids. In nucleotides, the CDR3 is TGCGCCAGCAAGGTGATGGGGGGACTAGCGGGGACCCTAGCCAAAAACATTCAGTACTTC. The encoded protein is CASKVMGGLAGTLAKNIQYF.

The chain is built from TRBV7-8 and TRBJ2-5; TRBD1 is a possible D gene (5 bases). This CDR3 region has 14 residues. Germline V CDR1 and CDR2: SGHVS, FQNEAQ. The V end was cut by 5 bases, the J end by 2 bases, with 12 bases between. The CDR3 bases are TGTGCCAGCAGCAAGGACATATTTCAAGAGACCCAGTACTTC. Translated: CASSKDIFQETQYF.

This sequence joins TRBV5-4 and TRBJ1-2, with TRBD1 matching over 7 bases. Germline trimming cut 3 bases from V and 4 bases from J; bases unmatched to any gene: 6. This CDR3 spans 14 amino acids. Germline V gene lookup returns CDR1 SGHNT and CDR2 YYREEE (reference sequence). CDR3 nucleotide sequence: TGTGCCAGCAGCTACAGGGGCGCGGTCTATGGCTACACCTTC. Translated, it gives CASSYRGAVYGYTF.

V gene TRBV5-1 combines with J gene TRBJ1-4; 7 nucleotides align to TRBD1. There are 13 residues in the CDR3. V lost 0 bases, J lost 11 bases, and 4 bases stayed unmatched. Germline CDR1 and CDR2: SGHRS and YFSETQ. DNA of the CDR3: TGCGCCAGCAGCTTGGCCGTCAGGGGGAAACTGTTTTTT. The encoded protein is CASSLAVRGKLFF.

The chain couples TRBV23-1 to TRBJ2-5; possibly TRBD2 for D (6 bases). TRBV23-1 is recorded as an ORF, its role being uncertain. Trimming stripped 2 bases from V and 3 bases from J, with 37 bases between. This CDR3 has 23 residues. The CDR3 nucleotides are TGCGCCAGCAGTCAAAAGGGCGGGGTCCCAGTGTATTATAGGGCTGTGCTGGAAGAGACCCAGTACTTC. It specifies CASSQKGGVPVYYRAVLEETQYF.

This rearrangement joins TRBV5-6 to TRBJ2-3; D is perhaps TRBD1 (6 bases). The CDR3 consists of 17 residues. Germline-derived CDR1 and CDR2 are SGHDT and YYEEEE. The ends were cut back, 4 bases at V and 5 bases at J, with 23 bases in the middle. Here the CDR3 reads CASSPPKQQGFRDTQYF. The CDR3 DNA follows: TGTGCCAGCAGCCCACCCAAACAACAGGGTTTTAGAGATACGCAGTATTTT. The whole variable domain, filled in from reference TRBV5-6 and TRBJ2-3, reads DAGVTQSPTHLIKTRGQQVTLRCSPKSGHDTVSWYQQALGQGPQFIFQYYEEEERQRGNFPDRFSGHQFPNYSSELNVNALLLGDSALYLCASSPPKQQGFRDTQYFGPGTRLTVL.

The rearrangement uses TRBV10-3 and TRBJ2-2; the match to TRBD2 covers 8 bases. The V segment lost 5 bases and the J segment 5 bases; nucleotides outside the gene matches: 7. Germline CDR1 is ENHRY and CDR2 is SYGVKD. This CDR3 comprises 15 residues. The CDR3, as DNA: TGTGCCATCAGTAACCTAGCGGGTGGGACCGGGGAGCTGTTTTTT. Translation gives CAISNLAGGTGELFF.

Only a few counts were recorded for this clone. The genes are TRBV28 and TRBJ2-7, with a possible D match to TRBD2 (6 bases). The V gene's germline CDR1 is MDHEN and CDR2 SYDVKM. The CDR3 has 15 amino acids. V was cut by 4 bases and J by 5 bases, with 18 bases left in between. CDR3 DNA: TGTGCCAGCAGTTCGTGGGACCGGGAGCCTGACGAGCAGTACTTC. Protein sequence: CASSSWDREPDEQYF.

This chain connects TRBV5-1 to TRBJ2-2, with TRBD2 matching 7 bases. The CDR3 covers 15 residues. Germline-derived CDR1 and CDR2 are SGHRS and YFSETQ. The ends lost 4 bases at V and 7 bases at J; junction bases unmatched: 10. The CDR3 sequence: CASSLRVSGRGELFF. The CDR3 DNA reads TGCGCCAGCAGCCTGCGTGTTAGCGGGCGCGGGGAGCTGTTTTTT.

The chain links TRBV24-1 to TRBJ1-5, with D unclear. The CDR3 spans 15 residues. Trimming pared 2 bases from V and 0 bases from J, leaving 7 bases between. Per germline, CDR1 KGHDR and CDR2 SFDVKD. Written as DNA, the CDR3 is TGTGCCACCAGTGATTCCCAGTATAGCAATCAGCCCCAGCATTTT. It yields the protein CATSDSQYSNQPQHF.

There are a few counts of this clone. Other nucleotide sequences in the sample specify the same CDR3. DNA of the CDR3: TGTGCCAGCAGTACGACTTACGAGCAGTACTTC. This translates into CASSTTYEQYF. This chain joins TRBV12-3 or TRBV12-4 and TRBJ2-7; no clear D gene. V was cut by 5 bases and J by 4 bases, with 6 bases left in between. This CDR3 comprises 11 residues.

The rearrangement uses TRBV10-3 and TRBJ2-1; 16 bases agree with TRBD2. Germline V CDR1 and CDR2: ENHRY, SYGVKD. The length of the CDR3 is 15 residues. J gave up 9 bases and V 4 bases, and 3 bases lay outside the gene matches. Here the CDR3 reads CAISAGTSGGGEQFF. Here the CDR3 DNA reads TGTGCCATCAGTGCCGGGACTAGCGGGGGGGGTGAGCAGTTCTTC.

This clone has only one observation. The chain couples TRBV6-1 to TRBJ2-7; TRBD2 matches at 8 bases. This CDR3 has 15 amino acids. The trim removed 3 bases at V and 5 bases at J, leaving 9 bases unmatched. Germline V gene sequence: CDR1 MNHNS, CDR2 SASEGT. The CDR3 DNA is TGTGCCAGCAGTGATTATCGGGAGGGCCTCGACGAGCAGTACTTC. Its translation is CASSDYREGLDEQYF.

This chain uses TRBV2 with TRBJ1-3; 8 bases map to TRBD1. The CDR3 extends over 15 amino acids. J gave up 0 bases and V 10 bases, and 8 bases lay outside the gene matches. Germline assignment: CDR1 SNHLY and CDR2 FYNNEI. DNA of the CDR3: TGTGCCACCGTGTGGGACAGGCGCTCTGGAAACACCATATATTTT. This gives the protein CATVWDRRSGNTIYF.

V is TRBV30 and J is TRBJ1-1; 7 bases are shared with TRBD1. The CDR3 is 14 amino acids. CDR1 GTSNPN and CDR2 SVGIG come from the germline V gene (reference sequence). Germline trimming cut 4 bases from V and 1 base from J; bases unmatched to any gene: 6. The CDR3 DNA sequence: TGTGCCTGGAAACAGGGGAAAGGGAACACTGAAGCTTTCTTT. Its translation is CAWKQGKGNTEAFF.

The genes are TRBV28 and TRBJ1-4, with 10 nucleotides matching TRBD1. J gave up 4 bases and V 5 bases, and 13 bases lay outside the gene matches. The CDR3 has 18 amino acids. CDR1 and CDR2 from the germline V gene are MDHEN and SYDVKM. CDR3 in amino acids: CASSIRQGANVLNEKLFF. CDR3 nucleotides: TGTGCCAGCAGTATCCGACAGGGGGCAAACGTACTTAATGAAAAACTGTTTTTT.

This chain uses TRBV6-5 with TRBJ2-7, with D possibly being TRBD1 (6 bases). V dropped 2 bases and J dropped 2 bases, with 10 bases sitting between them. Germline assignment: CDR1 MNHEY and CDR2 SVGAGI. This CDR3 is 14 amino acids long. In DNA, the CDR3 is TGTGCCAGCAGTTACCTGGGACATACCTACGAGCAGTACTTC. This sequence encodes CASSYLGHTYEQYF.

The genes are TRBV6-5 and TRBJ2-2; maybe TRBD1 (6 bases). Looked up from germline, CDR1 is MNHEY and CDR2 is SVGAGI. CDR3 length equals 14 residues. V lost 10 bases to trimming and J lost 0 bases, with 12 bases between them. The DNA of the CDR3 is TGTGCCACCCAGACAGGATCGAACACCGGGGAGCTGTTTTTT. Translated: CATQTGSNTGELFF.

This chain connects TRBV7-9 to TRBJ2-7; 11 bases are a match to TRBD2. V was clipped by 1 base and J by 0 bases; unmatched bases: 5. The germline V gene has CDR1 SEHNR and CDR2 FQNEAQ (reference sequence). The CDR3 runs 17 residues. The CDR3 region is CASSLGSGTSGSYEQYF. The CDR3 DNA reads as TGTGCCAGCAGCTTAGGATCTGGGACTAGCGGCTCCTACGAGCAGTACTTC.

V and J are TRBV7-9 and TRBJ1-1; D not resolved. CDR1 is SEHNR, CDR2 FQNEAQ, per germline (reference sequence). V shed 3 bases and J shed 4 bases, with 9 bases lying between them. CDR3 size: 13 residues. This chain's CDR3 is CASSFLRATEAFF. DNA for the CDR3: TGTGCCAGCAGCTTTTTGAGGGCCACTGAAGCTTTCTTT.

CDR3 in amino acids: CATRDSRDFQFF. DNA for the CDR3: TGTGCCACTAGGGATAGCCGGGACTTTCAGTTCTTC. This chain uses TRBV2 with TRBJ2-1, with D perhaps matching TRBD2 (6 bases). Germline CDR1 and CDR2: SNHLY and FYNNEI. The CDR3 spans 12 residues. With 10 bases removed from V and 13 bases from J, the gap between germline ends came to 20 bases. The full variable domain, in which reference TRBV2 and TRBJ2-1 provide the parts outside the CDR3, is EPEVTQTPSHQVTQMGQEVILRCVPISNHLYFYWYRQILGQKVEFLVSFYNNEISEKSEIFDDQFSVERPDGSNFTLKIRSTKLEDSAMYFCATRDSRDFQFFGPGTRLTVL.

The chain recombines TRBV9 with TRBJ1-5, with 11 bases identical to TRBD1. V was pared by 6 bases and J by 4 bases, with 12 bases of the junction left unmatched. The germline gives CDR1 SGDLS, CDR2 YYNGEE. This CDR3 has 17 residues. The CDR3: CASNSYSGTGGNQPQHF. The CDR3 DNA reads as TGTGCCAGCAACTCGTACTCCGGGACAGGGGGAAATCAGCCCCAGCATTTT.

This clone is a singleton in its sample. The DNA for the CDR3 is TGTGCCAGCAGTGACTCGACTAGGTTAAGCAATGAGCAGTTCTTC. Encoded protein: CASSDSTRLSNEQFF. The chain joins TRBV6-4 to TRBJ2-1; perhaps TRBD2 as D (6 bases). The CDR3 has 15 residues. CDR1 is MRHNA, CDR2 SNTAGT, per germline. V lost 0 bases and J lost 6, with 12 bases in between.

This clone was seen once. The genes are TRBV28 and TRBJ1-2; weak D call: TRBD1 (5 bases). Germline CDR1 MDHEN, CDR2 SYDVKM. The CDR3 runs to 15 residues. Trimming took 5 bases from V and 3 from J, leaving 16 bases between them. CDR3 region: CASSLPGTGHYGYTF. For the CDR3, the DNA is TGTGCCAGCAGTCTCCCCGGGACTGGGCACTATGGCTACACCTTC.

The chain couples TRBV5-5 to TRBJ2-7; 10 positions match TRBD2. Per the germline V gene, CDR1 is SGHKS and CDR2 is YYEKEE (reference sequence). CDR3 length: 16 amino acids. V gave up 0 bases and J gave up 0 bases; unmatched junction bases: 3. The CDR3 coding sequence is TGTGCCAGCAGCTTGGGTCTAGCGGGAGTCTCCTACGAGCAGTACTTC. Its translation: CASSLGLAGVSYEQYF.

The V gene is TRBV3-1 (or the pseudogene TRBV3-2), the J gene TRBJ2-7, with 8 bases lining up with TRBD1. The CDR3 is 14 residues long. The V gene's germline CDR1 is LGHDT and CDR2 YNNKEL (reference sequence). V gave up 4 bases and J gave up 3 bases; unmatched junction bases: 5. CDR3 region: CASSPRTGIYEQYF. CDR3 sequence (DNA): TGTGCCAGCAGCCCCCGGACAGGGATCTACGAGCAGTACTTC.

V gene TRBV14 combines with J gene TRBJ1-3; D is unclear. Germline V gene sequence: CDR1 SGHDN, CDR2 FVKESK. V was clipped by 6 bases and J by 8 bases, with 11 bases between them. This CDR3 has 12 residues. The CDR3 is CASSRARDTIYF. CDR3 coding DNA: TGTGCCAGCAGTCGCGCTCGGGACACCATATATTTT. The whole variable domain, filled in from reference TRBV14 and TRBJ1-3, reads EAGVTQFPSHSVIEKGQTVTLRCDPISGHDNLYWYRRVMGKEIKFLLHFVKESKQDESGMPNNRFLAERTGGTYSTLKVQPAELEDSGVYFCASSRARDTIYFGEGSWLTVV.

About this clone itself: The junction does not match germline at one end; this may be a read error. V gene TRBV5-1 combines with J gene TRBJ2-1; the D gene is possibly TRBD2 (7 bases). Germline V lookup: CDR1 SGHRS, CDR2 YFSETQ. The CDR3 runs to 15 residues. CDR3 sequence: CASSLGRGGRAEQFF. CDR3 coding DNA: TGCGCCAGCAGTTTGGGACGAGGGGGGAGGGCTGAGCAGTTCTTC. The full variable domain, its missing parts supplied by reference TRBV5-1 and TRBJ2-1, is KAGVTQTPRYLIKTRGQQVTLSCSPISGHRSVSWYQQTPGQGLQFLFEYFSETQRNKGNFPGRFSGRQFSNSRSEMNVSTLELGDSALYLCASSLGRGGRAEQFFGPGTRLTVL.

The rearrangement joins TRBV20-1 to TRBJ1-5; D might be TRBD1 (5 bases). This CDR3 has 11 residues. Trimming took off 0 bases at V and 11 bases at J, with 8 bases between the two ends. CDR1 is DFQATT and CDR2 is SNEGSKA in the germline V gene (reference sequence). The CDR3 here is CSAREAGAQHF. The CDR3 nucleotides are TGCAGTGCTAGAGAGGCGGGGGCCCAGCATTTT.

The rearrangement links TRBV12-5 to TRBJ1-5, with D hard to call. The V end was cut by 6 bases, the J end by 6 bases, with 9 bases between. The CDR3 is 12 residues long. CDR1 is LGHNT and CDR2 is FRNRAP in the germline V gene. The CDR3 nucleotides read TGTGCTAGTGGCATGGGCAGTCAGCCCCAGCATTTT. This encodes CASGMGSQPQHF.

V and J are TRBV5-1 and TRBJ2-1; 10 nucleotides match TRBD2. The CDR3 totals 13 residues. CDR1 and CDR2 from the germline V gene are SGHRS and YFSETQ. Trimming at V came to 4 bases and at J to 8 bases, leaving 3 bases not matched to a gene. CDR3 loop: CASSLGTSDEQFF. In DNA, the CDR3 is TGCGCCAGCAGCCTAGGGACTAGCGATGAGCAGTTCTTC.

The table lists this clone with a count of one. This CDR3 reads CASSLPDISYEQYF. The CDR3 DNA reads as TGTGCCAGCAGCTTACCGGACATTTCCTACGAGCAGTACTTC. V is TRBV11-2 and J is TRBJ2-7; D may be TRBD1 (5 bases). Germline assignment: CDR1 SGHAT and CDR2 FQNNGV. The CDR3 sequence is 14 residues long. Trimming cost V 2 bases and J 1 base, with 9 bases left between them.